The following is a TCR beta chain sequence with its context. The entry originates in a study of blood T cell repertoires in COVID-19. Study information: Researchers got acute and convalescent COVID-19 samples from the United States, Italy and Spain. T cells, B-cell-depleted T cells, or PBMCs provided the cDNA or gDNA that served as material.

Per the original methods: Cell counts per sample came from amplifying reference gene primers. Using immunoSEQ multiplex PCR, the repertoire was profiled, and TCRdb retains in-frame clones only, with some absent. D and trimming come from the DNA, and the V and J calls and clone size come from that table. The repertoire consists of approximately 250,000 clones, with 85% to 95% occurring once and the leading ten covering around 2.8%. Researchers sorted participants into cohorts using their self-reported clinical history. The CDR3 runs 15 residues. Germline loops: CDR1 SGHKS, CDR2 YYEKEE (reference sequence). Trimming removed 2 bases from V and 3 bases from J; junction bases left unmatched: 7.

Sequencing used PBMCs or T cells enriched from blood (not recorded which). V is TRBV5-5 and J is TRBJ2-7; 8 bases agree with TRBD1. This TCR came from a man aged 40-55 years who had been exposed to COVID-19. CDR3 protein: CASSFGGTGFYEQYF. DNA for the CDR3: TGTGCCAGCAGCTTTGGGGGGACAGGTTTCTACGAGCAGTACTTC.